One and the same sample provided the 31 T cell receptor beta chains below, sequenced in a study of blood T cell repertoires in COVID-19. Profiling relied on immunoSEQ multiplex PCR, and the TCRdb table lists in-frame clones only, not all of them. The sample records about 180,000 clones, more than 85% being singletons. Input material: peripheral blood. Source of these receptors: a woman aged 25 to 39 with active or convalescent COVID-19.

The chain combines TRBV29-1 with TRBJ1-3; 7 bases map to TRBD1. V dropped 4 bases and J dropped 7; count of bases not matched to a gene: 10. Germline V CDR1 and CDR2: SQVTM, ANQGSEA. This CDR3 contains 14 residues. CDR3 nucleotide sequence: TGCAGCGTTGGGTTGGGGACAGTCAGGAACACCATATATTTT. Translated, it gives CSVGLGTVRNTIYF.

There are a few counts of this clone. This sequence joins TRBV27 and TRBJ1-6; tentative D call: TRBD1 (5 bases). The germline V gene has CDR1 MNHEY and CDR2 SMNVEV (reference sequence). The V and J ends lost 5 bases and 10 bases respectively, with 18 bases between them. This CDR3 has 15 amino acids. DNA of the CDR3: TGTGCCAGCAGTCGCATGCAGGGAATAGAATCACCCCTCCACTTT. Translation gives CASSRMQGIESPLHF.

The chain links TRBV19 to TRBJ2-7, with D tentatively TRBD1 (6 bases). This CDR3 has 13 residues. V shed 5 bases and J shed 4 bases, with 12 bases lying between them. CDR1 LNHDA and CDR2 SQIVND come from the germline V gene (reference sequence). The CDR3 protein is CASSFARGYEQYF. The CDR3 DNA sequence: TGTGCCAGTAGTTTTGCCAGGGGTTACGAGCAGTACTTC.

The chain combines TRBV5-6 with TRBJ1-1; 8 positions match TRBD1. CDR1 is SGHDT and CDR2 is YYEEEE in the germline V gene. This CDR3 is built from 15 residues. Trimming cost V 4 bases and J 6 bases; bases outside gene matches: 11. The CDR3 region is CASSLPGGASPEAFF. DNA of the CDR3: TGTGCCAGCAGCCTCCCAGGGGGCGCCTCCCCTGAAGCTTTCTTT.

The chain couples TRBV25-1 to TRBJ1-5; 7 nucleotides align to TRBD1. V was clipped by 1 base and J by 5 bases; unmatched bases: 2. The CDR3 runs 14 residues. Germline V lookup: CDR1 MGHDK, CDR2 SYGVNS. The CDR3 DNA sequence: TGTGCCAGCAGTGAATCAGGGGGTCATCAGCCCCAGCATTTT. Translating it yields CASSESGGHQPQHF.

This chain links TRBV6-5 with TRBJ1-5; D is undetermined. CDR1 and CDR2 from the germline V gene are MNHEY and SVGAGI. This CDR3 spans 14 amino acids. V shed 6 bases and J shed 2 bases, with 11 bases lying between them. CDR3 bases: TGTGCCAGCAGGCATTACATGGGCAATCAGCCCCAGCATTTT. Its translation is CASRHYMGNQPQHF.

The chain links TRBV5-4 to TRBJ2-7; unclear D gene. The CDR3 is 12 residues long. Germline V gene lookup returns CDR1 SGHNT and CDR2 YYREEE (reference sequence). V lost 4 bases and J lost 0, with 5 bases in between. The CDR3 region is CASSQNSYEQYF. Here the CDR3 DNA reads TGTGCCAGCAGCCAGAACTCCTACGAGCAGTACTTC.

This sequence joins TRBV6-1 and TRBJ2-5; 8 positions agree with TRBD1. The V segment lost 1 base and the J segment 5 bases; nucleotides outside the gene matches: 12. The CDR3 runs to 17 residues. Germline assignment: CDR1 MNHNS and CDR2 SASEGT. CDR3 in amino acids: CASSEELWTGRGETQYF. The CDR3 DNA reads TGTGCCAGCAGTGAAGAGTTGTGGACAGGGCGCGGGGAGACCCAGTACTTC.

This clone appeared a few times. The V and J genes are TRBV6-4 and TRBJ1-2; 7 bases match TRBD1. CDR3 length: 15 amino acids. The germline gives CDR1 MRHNA, CDR2 SNTAGT. With 0 bases clipped from V and 7 bases from J, the junction kept 8 bases outside the gene matches. Here the CDR3 DNA reads TGTGCCAGCAGTGACTCGAGTTGGGGACAGAGTGGCTACACCTTC. Its translation: CASSDSSWGQSGYTF.

J is TRBJ2-7 and V is TRBV2; TRBD1 aligns across 7 bases. V was clipped by 7 bases and J by 2 bases; unmatched bases: 8. The CDR3 is 14 residues long. CDR1 is SNHLY and CDR2 is FYNNEI in the germline V gene. The CDR3 DNA follows: TGTGCCAGCATCACCGGGACAGCAACCTACGAGCAGTACTTC. Translating gives CASITGTATYEQYF.

The V and J genes are TRBV18 and TRBJ1-4, with unresolved D. This CDR3 spans 16 amino acids. Germline CDR1 KGHSH, CDR2 LQKENI. Trimming took 4 bases from V and 5 from J, leaving 17 bases between them. The CDR3, as DNA: TGTGCCAGCTCACTCTCATCCGGGGTCCTCAATGAAAAACTGTTTTTT. The encoded protein is CASSLSSGVLNEKLFF.

The chain has TRBV19 and TRBJ2-7; maybe TRBD1 (5 bases). This CDR3 contains 15 residues. CDR1 is LNHDA and CDR2 is SQIVND in the germline V gene (reference sequence). V lost 6 bases and J 5 bases, leaving 20 bases between the germline ends. The DNA of the CDR3 is TGTGCCAGTAGCTTCTCGACCGGACACCACGACGAGCAGTACTTC. It is translated as CASSFSTGHHDEQYF.

A few counts support this clone. The rearrangement uses TRBV5-1 and TRBJ2-5; TRBD1 aligns across 7 bases. The ends lost 0 bases at V and 0 bases at J; junction bases unmatched: 2. Germline V gene sequence: CDR1 SGHRS, CDR2 YFSETQ. CDR3 length equals 15 residues. CDR3 DNA sequence: TGCGCCAGCAGCTTGGAGGGGACAGACCAAGAGACCCAGTACTTC. Amino acids: CASSLEGTDQETQYF. The variable domain in full, completed from reference TRBV5-1 and TRBJ2-5, reads KAGVTQTPRYLIKTRGQQVTLSCSPISGHRSVSWYQQTPGQGLQFLFEYFSETQRNKGNFPGRFSGRQFSNSRSEMNVSTLELGDSALYLCASSLEGTDQETQYFGPGTRLLVL.

The CDR3 DNA sequence: TGTGCCAGCAGCCCTTCGGGTCATGAGCAGTTCTTC. Its protein is CASSPSGHEQFF. J is TRBJ2-1 and V is TRBV11-3; unclear D gene. V lost 5 bases and J 8 bases, leaving 10 bases between the germline ends. In germline, CDR1 is SGHNT, CDR2 YENEEA. The CDR3 loop spans 12 amino acids. Supplemented by reference TRBV11-3 and TRBJ2-1, the full variable domain reads EAGVVQSPRYKIIEKKQPVAFWCNPISGHNTLYWYLQNLGQGPELLIRYENEEAVDDSQLPKDRFSAERLKGVDSTLKIQPAELGDSAVYLCASSPSGHEQFFGPGTRLTVL.

The V and J genes are TRBV7-8 and TRBJ1-1; D call uncertain. CDR3 length: 11 residues. Trimming stripped 5 bases from V and 8 bases from J, with 9 bases between. Germline loops: CDR1 SGHVS, CDR2 FQNEAQ. CDR3 nucleotide sequence: TGTGCCAGCAGCCGTACGGAGGAAGCTTTCTTT. Its protein product is CASSRTEEAFF.

The sample holds many counts of this clone. The gene calls are TRBV15 and TRBJ2-2; D unresolved. V was cut by 0 bases and J by 7 bases, with 18 bases left in between. This CDR3 is built from 17 residues. CDR1 LNHNV and CDR2 YYDKDF come from the germline V gene (reference sequence). The CDR3 loop is CATSRDARGLIDGELFF. CDR3 coding DNA: TGTGCCACCAGCAGAGATGCGCGAGGCCTTATCGACGGGGAGCTGTTTTTT.

The V and J genes are TRBV28 and TRBJ1-2, with D possibly being TRBD1 (6 bases). The CDR3 is 14 residues long. Germline loops: CDR1 MDHEN, CDR2 SYDVKM. Trimming stripped 9 bases from V and 0 bases from J, with 14 bases between. CDR3 DNA sequence: TGTGCCAGTCTTACAGGGCCATCTAACTATGGCTACACCTTC. Translating gives CASLTGPSNYGYTF.

The rearrangement uses TRBV7-9 and TRBJ1-2, with 7 bases aligning to TRBD1. V shed 5 bases, J shed 7 bases, and the junction held 10 bases outside the gene matches. The CDR3 loop spans 14 amino acids. Germline CDR1 is SEHNR and CDR2 is FQNEAQ (reference sequence). The CDR3 DNA reads as TGTGCCAGCAGCGTGGGACAGCCCGACCCTGGCTACACCTTC. Its translation: CASSVGQPDPGYTF.

This chain uses TRBV11-3 with TRBJ1-4, with a tentative D call TRBD1 (5 bases). Trimming pared 2 bases from V and 4 bases from J, leaving 11 bases between. CDR3 length: 15 residues. Germline V CDR1 and CDR2: SGHNT, YENEEA. The CDR3 loop is CASSLRAGNNEKLFF. CDR3 bases: TGTGCCAGCAGCTTACGCGCAGGGAATAATGAAAAACTGTTTTTT. Based on the CDR3 plus reference TRBV11-3 and TRBJ1-4, the full variable domain is EAGVVQSPRYKIIEKKQPVAFWCNPISGHNTLYWYLQNLGQGPELLIRYENEEAVDDSQLPKDRFSAERLKGVDSTLKIQPAELGDSAVYLCASSLRAGNNEKLFFGSGTQLSVL.

Ten or more counts support this clone. The chain is built from TRBV25-1 and TRBJ2-7, with 8 bases fitting TRBD2. CDR1 is MGHDK, CDR2 SYGVNS, per germline. J was trimmed by 6 bases and V by 5 bases; bases with no gene match: 21. The CDR3 spans 18 residues. CDR3 region: CASSRVTLRSGSRGEQYF. The CDR3 nucleotides are TGTGCCAGCAGTAGAGTGACTCTAAGGAGCGGGAGCCGTGGCGAGCAGTACTTC.

This rearrangement joins TRBV28 to TRBJ2-3, with 13 nucleotides matching TRBD2. The CDR3 is made up of 18 amino acids. V gave up 5 bases and J gave up 9 bases; unmatched junction bases: 17. Germline CDR1 MDHEN, CDR2 SYDVKM. The CDR3 protein is CASSTTRTSGRLGRTQYF. The CDR3, as DNA: TGTGCCAGCAGTACAACCAGGACTAGCGGGAGACTAGGTAGGACGCAGTATTTT.

This chain links TRBV6-5 with TRBJ1-5; 9 bases fit TRBD1. The germline V gene has CDR1 MNHEY and CDR2 SVGAGI. V was clipped by 4 bases and J by 11 bases; unmatched bases: 15. The CDR3 totals 16 residues. The CDR3 is CASSSFGTGSVIAQHF. CDR3 bases: TGTGCCAGCAGTTCATTCGGGACAGGGTCGGTTATAGCCCAGCATTTT.

The chain is built from TRBV3-1 (or the pseudogene TRBV3-2) and TRBJ1-6; D remains unclear. The CDR3 loop spans 16 amino acids. V was shortened by 4 bases and J by 0 bases, with 10 bases between the two germline ends. Per germline, CDR1 LGHDT and CDR2 YNNKEL (reference sequence). Written as DNA, the CDR3 is TGTGCCAGCAGCCTCAGGCAGAGCTCCTATAATTCACCCCTCCACTTT. Amino acids: CASSLRQSSYNSPLHF.

The V call is TRBV10-2, the J call TRBJ1-2; TRBD1 matches 8 bases. The junction had 3 bases not matched to a gene; V was cut back by 6 bases and J by 3 bases. The V gene's germline CDR1 is WSHSY and CDR2 SAAADI. This CDR3 comprises 13 residues. The CDR3: CASSGQGYYGYTF. Written as DNA, the CDR3 is TGCGCCAGCAGCGGACAGGGCTACTATGGCTACACCTTC.

This CDR3 is CASRGQGAKYNEQFF. The CDR3 region has the DNA TGTGCCAGCAGGGGACAGGGGGCGAAATACAATGAGCAGTTCTTC. The chain joins TRBV6-5 to TRBJ2-1, with TRBD1 matching 12 bases. The V and J ends lost 6 bases and 4 bases, in that order; junction bases with no gene match: 4. The germline V gene has CDR1 MNHEY and CDR2 SVGAGI. This CDR3 has 15 amino acids.

This clone was detected once. The CDR3 sequence: CASSQDAGAGGSSWTYEQYF. CDR3 in DNA: TGCGCCAGCAGCCAAGACGCCGGAGCGGGAGGGTCCTCGTGGACCTACGAGCAGTACTTC. The V call is TRBV4-1, the J call TRBJ2-7; TRBD2 agrees at 10 bases. The V gene's germline CDR1 is MGHRA and CDR2 YSYEKL. The CDR3 sequence is 20 residues long. J lost 2 bases, V lost 0 bases, and 16 bases had no gene match.

V usage is TRBV5-1 and J usage is TRBJ1-1; D is unresolved. The CDR3 runs 14 residues. Germline V gene sequence: CDR1 SGHRS, CDR2 YFSETQ. Between the trimmed V and J ends, which lost 1 base and 0 bases, there was a span of 7 bases. For the CDR3, the DNA is TGCGCCAGCAGCTTGTTCCTACTGAACACTGAAGCTTTCTTT. It yields the protein CASSLFLLNTEAFF. The whole variable domain, remainder taken from reference TRBV5-1 and TRBJ1-1, is KAGVTQTPRYLIKTRGQQVTLSCSPISGHRSVSWYQQTPGQGLQFLFEYFSETQRNKGNFPGRFSGRQFSNSRSEMNVSTLELGDSALYLCASSLFLLNTEAFFGQGTRLTVV.

The rearrangement uses TRBV5-4 and TRBJ2-7; D is ambiguous. The CDR3 runs to 14 residues. V lost 0 bases and J 0 bases, leaving 7 bases between the germline ends. The germline CDR1 and CDR2 sequences are SGHNT and YYREEE (reference sequence). The CDR3 is CASSLAGSSYEQYF. CDR3 sequence (DNA): TGTGCCAGCAGCTTGGCTGGCAGCTCCTACGAGCAGTACTTC.

The V and J genes are TRBV7-9 and TRBJ1-5; the match to TRBD1 covers 7 bases. The germline CDR1 and CDR2 sequences are SEHNR and FQNEAQ (reference sequence). V shed 6 bases and J 2 bases; nucleotides not matched to a gene: 4. The CDR3 loop spans 14 amino acids. CDR3 residues: CASSNTGGNQPQHF. CDR3 bases: TGTGCCAGCAGTAACACAGGGGGCAATCAGCCCCAGCATTTT.

The CDR3 sequence: CASSAHTGGNYGYTF. The CDR3 bases are TGTGCCAGCAGCGCCCACACCGGGGGAAACTATGGCTACACCTTC. The gene calls are TRBV9 and TRBJ1-2; weak D call: TRBD1 (5 bases). Germline assignment: CDR1 SGDLS and CDR2 YYNGEE. The CDR3 has 15 amino acids. With 3 bases removed from V and 2 bases from J, the gap between germline ends came to 14 bases.

The V and J genes are TRBV4-1 and TRBJ1-5, with no clear D. There are 15 residues in the CDR3. Deletions cut 3 bases from V and 4 bases from J, with 13 bases between. Germline V CDR1 and CDR2: MGHRA, YSYEKL. CDR3 sequence reads: CASSQAALENQPQHF. In nucleotides, the CDR3 is TGCGCCAGCAGCCAGGCGGCCCTAGAGAATCAGCCCCAGCATTTT.